The rows below give T cell receptor beta chains drawn from one sample of a study of spatial heterogeneity in lung cancer. Via MiXCR, TCRdb re-called the 5' RACE reads, giving one row per CDR3 protein. There are around 15,000 distinct CDR3 sequences in the sample; 19% occur only once, and less than 7% lies in the top ten. This sample comprised PBMCs, obtained at follow-up. Source of these receptors: a male donor with early-stage non-small cell lung cancer. CDR3s include the opening cysteine and the closing phenylalanine or tryptophan. A D gene is named only where the DNA matches it firmly. Some rows mark clone size as missing; the rest say once, few, many or name a class of expanded clone.

TRBD1 | TRBJ2-7 | many | TRBV29-1 | TGCAGCGTTGAGACAGGGGGCCGAAGCTCCTACGAGCAGTACTTC | CSVETGGRSSYEQYF
TRBD1 | TRBJ1-1 | - | TRBV9 | TGTGCCAGCAGCCTAGTGGGACAGGGGATCCCTGAAGCTTTCTTT | CASSLVGQGIPEAFF
- | TRBJ2-2 | medium-sized | TRBV7-9 | TGTGCCAGCAGCTTATACGCTGGGGAGCTGTTTTTT | CASSLYAGELFF
TRBD1 | TRBJ2-7 | few | TRBV7-9 | TGTGCCAGCAGCTCGGGGACAGATTACGAGCAGTACTTC | CASSSGTDYEQYF
- | TRBJ2-3 | - | TRBV3-1 | TGTGCCAGCAGCACACGTGAAGGACAGCGCACAGATACGCAGTATTTT | CASSTREGQRTDTQYF
- | TRBJ1-5 | few | TRBV24-1 | TGTGCCACCAGTGGACAGTTCAATCAGCCCCAGCATTTT | CATSGQFNQPQHF
- | TRBJ2-7 | many | TRBV27 | TGTGCCAGCAGTTCCCGGCTGGGTACCGAGCAGTACTTC | CASSSRLGTEQYF
- | TRBJ2-7 | - | TRBV7-9 | TGTGCCAGCAGCCCCAGGTTGCTTTACGAGCAGTACTTC | CASSPRLLYEQYF
- | TRBJ2-7 | - | TRBV5-1 | TGCGCCAGCAGCCCGGACAGAGTTACCTACGAGCAGTACTTC | CASSPDRVTYEQYF
- | TRBJ2-7 | many | TRBV9 | TGTGCCAGCAGCCCAGGGCGCAGCTCCTACGAGCAGTACTTC | CASSPGRSSYEQYF
- | TRBJ2-1 | - | TRBV7-3 | TGTGCCAGCAGCTTAAATAAGGCAGGGTCATTGAATGAGCAGTTCTTC | CASSLNKAGSLNEQFF
TRBD1 | TRBJ1-5 | medium-sized | TRBV7-8 | TGTGCCAGCAGCTTAGGACAGGGACAGCCCCAGCATTTT | CASSLGQGQPQHF
TRBD1 | TRBJ1-3 | - | TRBV12-3/TRBV12-4 | TGTGCCAGCAGTTTTTTTGTTTTGGGACAGAGACGCTCTGGAAACACCATATATTTT | CASSFFVLGQRRSGNTIYF
- | TRBJ2-2 | - | TRBV20-1 | TGCAGTGCTAGAGATTACCAAGCGAACACCGGGGAGCTGTTTTTT | CSARDYQANTGELFF
TRBD1 | TRBJ1-2 | few | TRBV7-9 | TGTGCCAGCAGCTTCGAAGGACAGGCGGGCTATGGCTACACCTTC | CASSFEGQAGYGYTF
- | TRBJ2-7 | few | TRBV7-3 | TGTGCCAGCAGCTTAACGAGGACAACCTCCTACGAGCAGTACTTC | CASSLTRTTSYEQYF
TRBD2 | TRBJ2-3 | - | TRBV30 | TGTGCCTGGAGTCCCGGGACTAGCGGGGGCCCAGATACGCAGTATTTT | CAWSPGTSGGPDTQYF
- | TRBJ1-5 | many | TRBV10-3 | TGTGCCATCAGTGACAGGGATGGGAGCAATCAGCCCCAGCATTTT | CAISDRDGSNQPQHF
TRBD2 | TRBJ2-5 | - | TRBV6-1 | TGTGCCAGCAGTGAAAGGGCTAGCGGGGGGTTGGAGACCCAGTACTTC | CASSERASGGLETQYF
TRBD2 | TRBJ2-1 | medium-sized | TRBV7-3 | TGTGCCAGCAGCATCGGACTAGCGGGGGGGCCTTTGTTCTTC | CASSIGLAGGPLFF
- | TRBJ1-5 | - | TRBV7-2 | TGTGCCAGCAGCTCCAGCGGACAGCCGTATAGCAATCAGCCCCAGCATTTT | CASSSSGQPYSNQPQHF
- | TRBJ1-5 | few | TRBV7-9 | TGTGCCAGCAGCTTAGCTGCGGCAAATCAGCCCCAGCATTTT | CASSLAAANQPQHF
TRBD1 | TRBJ2-2 | medium-sized | TRBV7-9 | TGTGCCAGCAGCTTAGGGGACAGCAAACCCGGGGAGCTGTTTTTT | CASSLGDSKPGELFF
TRBD2 | TRBJ2-1 | many | TRBV19 | TGTGCCAGTAGTGTAGCGGGGGGTTACCTTAACGACAATGAGCAGTTCTTC | CASSVAGGYLNDNEQFF
TRBD2 | TRBJ2-7 | - | TRBV5-1 | TGCGCCAGCAGAGGGGCTAGCGGCTACGAGCAGTACTTC | CASRGASGYEQYF
- | TRBJ2-7 | - | TRBV11-3 | TGTGCCAGCAGCTTAGATCTCGGGGAGCAGTACTTC | CASSLDLGEQYF
TRBD1 | TRBJ2-2 | - | TRBV7-2 | TGTGCCAGCAGCGGGGACAGGAACACCGGGGAGCTGTTTTTT | CASSGDRNTGELFF
TRBD2 | TRBJ2-1 | - | TRBV5-1 | TGCGCCAGCAGCTTTCAAAGCGGGGGGTATGAGCAGTTCTTC | CASSFQSGGYEQFF
- | TRBJ2-2 | medium-sized | TRBV5-6 | TGTGCCAGCAGCTCGCGGCATCACACCGGGGAGCTGTTTTTT | CASSSRHHTGELFF
TRBD2 | TRBJ2-1 | many | TRBV6-2/TRBV6-3 | TGTGCCAGCAGTTACGATCGGGGGGGTTACCTGGAGCAGTTCTTC | CASSYDRGGYLEQFF
TRBD2 | TRBJ2-7 | - | TRBV5-4 | TGTGCCAGCAGCTCGGGACTAGCGGTTCAGAGCTCCTACGAGCAGTACTTC | CASSSGLAVQSSYEQYF
TRBD1 | TRBJ2-2 | many | TRBV11-2 | TGTGCCAGCAGCTTAGACCGGGACAGTTCGAACACCGGGGAGCTGTTTTTT | CASSLDRDSSNTGELFF
- | TRBJ2-7 | - | TRBV29-1 | TGCAGCGTTGTGGGCAGCCTTAGCTCCTACGAGCAGTACTTC | CSVVGSLSSYEQYF
- | TRBJ1-1 | many | TRBV6-1 | TGTGCCAGCAGTGAACATTTAAGACCCACTGAAGCTTTCTTT | CASSEHLRPTEAFF
- | TRBJ2-7 | many | TRBV18 | TGTGCCAGCTCACCACCGGCGACACCGAGAGACTACGAGCAGTACTTC | CASSPPATPRDYEQYF
TRBD2 | TRBJ2-1 | many | TRBV6-2/TRBV6-3 | TGTGCCAGCAGTTACCCTAGCGGGGGGGCCGGCTCCTACAATGAGCAGTTCTTC | CASSYPSGGAGSYNEQFF
- | TRBJ2-7 | medium-sized | TRBV5-1 | TGCGCCAGCAGCTTGGTATCCGGAAACCAGGGCGAGCAGTACTTC | CASSLVSGNQGEQYF
- | TRBJ2-1 | - | TRBV6-2/TRBV6-3 | TGTGCCAGCACCCCACATTACTGGGGGGGACAGGCTAACAATGAGCAGTTCTTC | CASTPHYWGGQANNEQFF
- | TRBJ2-7 | few | TRBV2 | TGTGCCAGCAGAGGAACCAGGGGAGGGGAGCAGTACTTC | CASRGTRGGEQYF
- | TRBJ2-6 | - | TRBV7-2 | TGTGCCAGCAGCCCTGCAGCCGGGATAAAGGCTGGGGCCAACGTCCTGACTTTC | CASSPAAGIKAGANVLTF
TRBD1 | TRBJ2-7 | - | TRBV29-1 | TGCAGCGTTGGGAAGGGGGCGCCGGGCGAGCAGTACTTC | CSVGKGAPGEQYF
- | TRBJ1-1 | few | TRBV20-1 | TGCAGTGCTAGAGACCTATTCGGCAAGCTGGACACTGAAGCTTTCTTT | CSARDLFGKLDTEAFF
- | TRBJ2-2 | - | TRBV6-6 | TGTGCCAGCAGTAGACAGAACACCGGGGAGCTGTTTTTT | CASSRQNTGELFF
- | TRBJ1-6 | many | TRBV7-9 | TGTGCCAGCAGCTCTCGTGTAATTCACCCCCTCCACTTT | CASSSRVIHPLHF
- | TRBJ2-4 | many | TRBV7-2 | TGTGCCAGCAGCCCCGCGAGGTCCAAAAACATTCAGTACTTC | CASSPARSKNIQYF
TRBD2 | TRBJ2-1 | - | TRBV5-4 | TGTGCCAGCAGAAATGCGGGGGGGGCCTACAATGAGCAGTTCTTC | CASRNAGGAYNEQFF
TRBD1 | TRBJ2-5 | - | TRBV9 | TGTGCCAGCAGCGTAGGACAGGGGACCCAAGAGACCCAGTACTTC | CASSVGQGTQETQYF
- | TRBJ1-1 | many | TRBV4-3 | TGCGCCAGCAGCCAAGATGGGCAGGGGAACACTGAAGCTTTCTTT | CASSQDGQGNTEAFF